This T cell receptor (beta chain) was retrieved from a study of cytotoxic CD8 clonotypes in ibrutinib-treated CLL. The overall study: Responses comprised 24 partial and 2 complete; at median approximately six years, roughly 14 remained remitted and some twelve progressed. Study conclusions and caveats: Public clonotypes occurred uncommonly; on treatment, they contracted or remained stable.

The CDR3 is 14 amino acids. V was cut by 2 bases and J by 2 bases, with 7 bases left in between. Germline CDR1 and CDR2: MNHEY and SMNVEV (reference sequence). With regard to this clone: Its cognate antigen is unknown. Distinct nucleotide sequences in the sample also encode this CDR3.

Target depth was 1 in 200,000 to 1 in 1 million T cells, about 10x per clonotype. Using immunoSEQ multiplex PCR, the repertoire was profiled, and TCRdb retains in-frame clones only, with some absent. The sample contains 150,000 or so clones, 80% to 90% of which appear only once. The chain employs TRBV27 and TRBJ1-5; D unresolved. The receptor was isolated from a human donor with chronic lymphocytic leukemia. This material consisted of PBMCs, taken after 24 months of ibrutinib treatment. Written as DNA, the CDR3 is TGTGCCAGCAGTTTACGAGGTGGCAATCAGCCCCAGCATTTT. Protein: CASSLRGGNQPQHF.